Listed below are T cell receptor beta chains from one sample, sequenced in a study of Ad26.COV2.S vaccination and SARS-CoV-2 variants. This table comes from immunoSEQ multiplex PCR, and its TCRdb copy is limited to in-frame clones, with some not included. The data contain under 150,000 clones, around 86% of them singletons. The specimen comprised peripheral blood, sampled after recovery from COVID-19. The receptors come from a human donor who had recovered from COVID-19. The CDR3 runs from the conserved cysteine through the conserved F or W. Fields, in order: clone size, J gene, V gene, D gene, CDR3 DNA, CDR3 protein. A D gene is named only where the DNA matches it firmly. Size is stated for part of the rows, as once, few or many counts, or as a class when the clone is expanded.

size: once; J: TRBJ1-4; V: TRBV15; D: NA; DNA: TGTGCCACCAGCAGTTACAGGGTGAATGAAAAACTGTTTTTT; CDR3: CATSSYRVNEKLFF
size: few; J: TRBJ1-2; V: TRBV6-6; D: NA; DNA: TGTGCCAGCAACCCGGACTCTAACTATGGCTACACCTTC; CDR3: CASNPDSNYGYTF
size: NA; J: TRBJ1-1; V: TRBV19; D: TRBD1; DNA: TGTGCCAGTAGTACCCAGACAGGGAGAAACACTGAAGCTTTCTTT; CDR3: CASSTQTGRNTEAFF
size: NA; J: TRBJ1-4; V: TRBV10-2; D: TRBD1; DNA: TGCGCCAGCAGCCAACCTAGGGGGACAGTTAATGAAAAACTGTTTTTT; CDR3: CASSQPRGTVNEKLFF
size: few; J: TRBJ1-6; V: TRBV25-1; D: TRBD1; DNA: TGTGCCAGCAGACAGGGGAATCGACTGAATTCACCCCTCCACTTT; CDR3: CASRQGNRLNSPLHF
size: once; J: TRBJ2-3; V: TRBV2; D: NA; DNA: TGTGCCAGCAGTGGGAGGGCTAGCACAGATACGCAGTATTTT; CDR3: CASSGRASTDTQYF
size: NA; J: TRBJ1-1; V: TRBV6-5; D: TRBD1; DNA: TGTGCCAGCCGGGACAGCCTGAACACTGAAGCTTTCTTT; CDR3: CASRDSLNTEAFF
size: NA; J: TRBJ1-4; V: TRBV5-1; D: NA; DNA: TGCGCCAGCAGTATTGGCGTATTGCAGGGGAATGAAAAACTGTTTTTT; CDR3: CASSIGVLQGNEKLFF
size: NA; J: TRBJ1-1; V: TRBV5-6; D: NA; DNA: TGTGCCAGCAGCTTGGGGGGCCCCGGGACTGAAGCTTTCTTT; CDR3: CASSLGGPGTEAFF
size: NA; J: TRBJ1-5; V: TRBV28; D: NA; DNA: TGTGCCATCGGAGGGGGTCGTCAGCCCCAGCATTTT; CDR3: CAIGGGRQPQHF
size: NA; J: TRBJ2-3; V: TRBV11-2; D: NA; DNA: TGTGCCAGCAGCTTAGTCAGGAGCACAGATACGCAGTATTTT; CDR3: CASSLVRSTDTQYF
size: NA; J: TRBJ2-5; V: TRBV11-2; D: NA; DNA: TGTGCCAGCAGCTTCGGTGAGACCCAGTACTTC; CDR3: CASSFGETQYF
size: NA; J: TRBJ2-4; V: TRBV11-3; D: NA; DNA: TGTGCCAGCAGCGAGGGGGAGGGGACCAAAAACATTCAGTACTTC; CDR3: CASSEGEGTKNIQYF
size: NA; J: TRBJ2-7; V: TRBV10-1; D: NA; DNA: TGCGCCAGCAGTGAGTCGACAGGTACCTACGAGCAGTACTTC; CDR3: CASSESTGTYEQYF
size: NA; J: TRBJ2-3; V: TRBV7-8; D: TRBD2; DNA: TGTGCCAGCAGCTTAGCCCCAGGACTAGCGGGGGGCACAGATACGCAGTATTTT; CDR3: CASSLAPGLAGGTDTQYF
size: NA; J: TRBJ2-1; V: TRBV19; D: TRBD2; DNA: TGTGCCAGTAGTATAGTGGGACTAGCGGGGGGGCGGAGTGGCAATGAGCAGTTCTTC; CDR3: CASSIVGLAGGRSGNEQFF
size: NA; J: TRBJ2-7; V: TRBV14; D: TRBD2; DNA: TGTGCCAGCAGCCAAGTTAGCGGGAGATTCTACGAGCAGTACTTC; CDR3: CASSQVSGRFYEQYF
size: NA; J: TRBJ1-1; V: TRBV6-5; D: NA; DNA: TGTGCCAGCAGTTACTCCCCTGCAGGGGCGCTTGAAGCTTTCTTT; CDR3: CASSYSPAGALEAFF
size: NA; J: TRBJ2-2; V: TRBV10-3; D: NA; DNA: TGTGCCATCAACCGAAAACCTCTAGAGAACACCGGGGAGCTGTTTTTT; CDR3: CAINRKPLENTGELFF
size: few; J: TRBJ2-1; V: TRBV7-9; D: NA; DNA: TGTGCCAGCAGCGGAGGAGGGGGCGCGTACAATGAGCAGTTCTTC; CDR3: CASSGGGGAYNEQFF
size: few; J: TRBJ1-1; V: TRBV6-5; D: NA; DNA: TGTGCCAGCAACTCCCACCGGGTGAACACTGAAGCTTTCTTT; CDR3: CASNSHRVNTEAFF
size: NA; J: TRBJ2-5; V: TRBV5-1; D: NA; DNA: TGCGCCAGCAGCTTGAACGGGGCTTTCCAAGAGACCCAGTACTTC; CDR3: CASSLNGAFQETQYF
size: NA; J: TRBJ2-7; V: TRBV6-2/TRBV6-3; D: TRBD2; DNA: TGTGCCAGCAGCACAGCTAGCGGGGGGATCTACGAGCAGTACTTC; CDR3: CASSTASGGIYEQYF
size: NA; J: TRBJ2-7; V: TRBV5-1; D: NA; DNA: TGCGCCAGCAGCTTGGTGGGGGACATCAACTACGAGCAGTACTTC; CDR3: CASSLVGDINYEQYF
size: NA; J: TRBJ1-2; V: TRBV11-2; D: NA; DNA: TGTGCCAGCAGCTTTCAGGGGCTCGTAGGCTACACCTTC; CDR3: CASSFQGLVGYTF
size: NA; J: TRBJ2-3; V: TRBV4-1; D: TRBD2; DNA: TGCGCCAGCAGCCAAGATGGTACGGGGGGGTCACCAGATACGCAGTATTTT; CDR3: CASSQDGTGGSPDTQYF
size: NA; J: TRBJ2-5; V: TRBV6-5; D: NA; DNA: TGTGCCAGCAGCGATAAACAAGAGACCCAGTACTTC; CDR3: CASSDKQETQYF
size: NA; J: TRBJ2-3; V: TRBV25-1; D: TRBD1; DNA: TGTGCCAGCAGGACAGGGGCCCTCACAGATACGCAGTATTTT; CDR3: CASRTGALTDTQYF
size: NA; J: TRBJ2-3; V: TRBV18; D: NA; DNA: TGTGCCAGCTCACCACCCGGGATCGGGGGTACGCAGTATTTT; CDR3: CASSPPGIGGTQYF
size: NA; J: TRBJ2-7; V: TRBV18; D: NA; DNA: TGTGCCAGCTCACCGTATACAGTTCGCGGGACCTACGAGCAGTACTTC; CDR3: CASSPYTVRGTYEQYF
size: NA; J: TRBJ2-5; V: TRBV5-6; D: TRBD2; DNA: TGTGCCAGCAGCTTGGCGGGGCGGGGGAAGGTGCAAGAGACCCAGTACTTC; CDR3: CASSLAGRGKVQETQYF
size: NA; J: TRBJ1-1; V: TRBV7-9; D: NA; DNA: TGTGCCAGCAGCTTAACACAGTCGAACACTGAAGCTTTCTTT; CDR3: CASSLTQSNTEAFF
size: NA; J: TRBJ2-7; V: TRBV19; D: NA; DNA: TGTGCCAGTAGCGATGGGAGCGGCAGCTCCTACGAGCAGTACTTC; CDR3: CASSDGSGSSYEQYF
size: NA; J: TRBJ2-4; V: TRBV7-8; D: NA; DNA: TGTGCCAGCAGAGGGGGAGCCAAAAACATTCAGTACTTC; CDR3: CASRGGAKNIQYF
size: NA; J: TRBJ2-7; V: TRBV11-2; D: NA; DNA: TGTGCCAGCAGCTTAGCCGGGAACGAGCAGTACTTC; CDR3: CASSLAGNEQYF
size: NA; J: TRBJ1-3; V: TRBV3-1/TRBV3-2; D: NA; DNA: TGTGCCAGCAGCCAAGGTCAGCCAGGCCCCTCTGGAAACACCATATATTTT; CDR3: CASSQGQPGPSGNTIYF